The 26 T cell receptor beta chains reported below all come from one sample, sequenced in a study of blood T cells in healthy people across ages. The authors ran a second PCR of about 6 to 11 cycles using a sample-barcoded 5' primer and a J-beta primer mix. TCRdb reprocessed the 5' RACE reads via MiXCR and lists one record per CDR3 protein. Of 750,000 to 1,000,000 distinct CDR3 sequences in the sample, around 29% were seen once. This same sample was also part of a study on T cells of mothers and their children.

Sequencing used blood. The receptors were sampled from a woman aged 40 to 50 in good health.

The table lists this clonotype with many counts. This chain connects TRBV11-2 to TRBJ2-5; D gene ambiguous. Per the germline V gene, CDR1 is SGHAT and CDR2 is FQNNGV. With 0 bases removed from V and 5 bases from J, the gap between germline ends came to 13 bases. The length of the CDR3 is 15 residues. CDR3 loop: CASSLDRYSHETQYF. Written as DNA, the CDR3 is TGTGCCAGCAGCTTAGATCGGTACAGCCACGAGACCCAGTACTTC. Filled out from reference TRBV11-2 and TRBJ2-5, the complete variable domain reads EAGVAQSPRYKIIEKRQSVAFWCNPISGHATLYWYQQILGQGPKLLIQFQNNGVVDDSQLPKDRFSAERLKGVDSTLKIQPAKLEDSAVYLCASSLDRYSHETQYFGPGTRLLVL.

The chain employs TRBV30 and TRBJ2-1; D is uncertain. The V end lost 3 bases, the J end lost 0 bases, and 9 bases lay between the germline ends. The CDR3 has 14 amino acids. Germline CDR1 is GTSNPN and CDR2 is SVGIG (reference sequence). The DNA for the CDR3 is TGTGCCTGGAGACAACAGAGCTCCTACAATGAGCAGTTCTTC. It yields the protein CAWRQQSSYNEQFF.

This clonotype was picked up many times. This rearrangement joins TRBV20-1 to TRBJ2-7; TRBD1 might be the D (6 bases). Germline assignment: CDR1 DFQATT and CDR2 SNEGSKA (reference sequence). V was cut by 3 bases and J by 0 bases, with 24 bases left in between. The CDR3 runs to 18 residues. CDR3 in DNA: TGCAGTGCTAGTCCCCTTCCCCGGGACATCTATTACTCCTACGAGCAGTACTTC. It codes for CSASPLPRDIYYSYEQYF.

Concerning this clonotype: An end of the junction does not agree with germline; a read error may underlie this. The CDR3 bases are TGTGCCAGCTTACCAAAACGCATGAACACTGAAGCTTTCTTT. Its translation is CASLPKRMNTEAFF. The gene calls are TRBV18 and TRBJ1-1; D unresolved. CDR3 size: 14 residues. Germline V gene lookup returns CDR1 KGHSH and CDR2 LQKENI.

Concerning this clonotype itself: A read error may explain this, as a much larger clone is one base away. This chain links TRBV12-3 or TRBV12-4 with TRBJ2-3; 7 bases agree with TRBD2. This CDR3 spans 16 amino acids. Losses at the gene ends were 2 bases for V and 4 bases for J; bases not matched to a gene: 9. The CDR3 DNA reads TGTGCCAGCAGTTTAATCGGAGCGGGGAGCGCAGATACGCAGTATTTT. Translated: CASSLIGAGSADTQYF.

This clonotype occurred once. The rearrangement uses TRBV5-1 and TRBJ2-5; 8 nucleotides align to TRBD1. The J call is in doubt because the DNA end fits TRBJ1-2 better. The CDR3 consists of 15 residues. Germline V lookup: CDR1 SGHRS, CDR2 YFSETQ. The CDR3 region has the DNA TGCGCCAGCAGCGCCGCGGGACAGGTGAACTATGGCTACACCTTC. As protein: CASSAAGQVNYGYTF.

The gene calls are TRBV3-1 and TRBJ2-6; D might be TRBD1 (6 bases). The CDR3 is 18 residues long. Germline CDR1 is LGHDT and CDR2 is YNNKEL (reference sequence). Trimming stripped 0 bases from V and 4 bases from J, with 16 bases between. The CDR3 spells CASSQETPGAVGANVLTF. DNA for the CDR3: TGTGCCAGCAGCCAAGAAACGCCAGGGGCTGTGGGGGCCAACGTCCTGACTTTC.

Note on this clonotype: The junction does not match germline at one end; this may be a read error. The gene calls are TRBV7-2 and TRBJ2-1; the D gene is possibly TRBD1 (6 bases). Germline CDR1 is SGHTA and CDR2 is FQGNSA. This CDR3 comprises 16 residues. CDR3 amino acids: CACSLSAGATYNEQFF. CDR3 sequence (DNA): TGTGCCTGCAGCTTATCGGCAGGGGCTACCTACAATGAGCAGTTCTTC.

This clonotype has ten or more counts. V and J are TRBV12-3 or TRBV12-4 and TRBJ1-2; no reliable D call. V lost 2 bases and J 3 bases, leaving 7 bases between the germline ends. The CDR3 is 13 amino acids. DNA for the CDR3: TGTGCCAGCAGTTTAAGGCCATACTATGGCTACACCTTC. Its protein is CASSLRPYYGYTF.

Of note for this clonotype: It may be a read error: a sequence one base away is much more abundant. CDR3: CASSLSRGTYEQFF. In nucleotides, the CDR3 is TGCGCCAGCAGCTTGAGTCGGGGCACCTACGAGCAGTTCTTC. V and J are TRBV5-1 and TRBJ2-1, with D possibly being TRBD1 or TRBD2 (5 bases each). CDR3 length: 14 amino acids. Germline V gene lookup returns CDR1 SGHRS and CDR2 YFSETQ. V was pared by 1 base and J by 10 bases, with 15 bases between.

The V gene is TRBV12-3 or TRBV12-4, the J gene TRBJ1-5; 8 nucleotides match TRBD1. CDR3 length equals 17 residues. The V gene end was trimmed by 5 bases and the J gene end by 6 bases; junction bases not matched to a gene: 15. The CDR3 region is CASSPYVAGQGSQPQHF. For the CDR3, the DNA is TGTGCCAGCAGTCCTTACGTAGCCGGACAGGGCAGTCAGCCCCAGCATTTT.

CDR3 bases: TGTGCCAGCAGTCCGACAGGGGTAGGCTCACCCCTCCACTTT. This encodes CASSPTGVGSPLHF. The gene calls are TRBV27 and TRBJ1-6; 8 bases are a match to TRBD1. This CDR3 has 14 residues. Germline-derived CDR1 and CDR2 are MNHEY and SMNVEV (reference sequence). The ends lost 5 bases at V and 10 bases at J; junction bases unmatched: 7.

This clonotype was seen ten or more times. The genes are TRBV4-1 and TRBJ1-1; 8 bases are shared with TRBD1. V shed 8 bases and J 10 bases; nucleotides not matched to a gene: 24. Per the germline V gene, CDR1 is MGHRA and CDR2 is YSYEKL. CDR3 length: 17 residues. In DNA form, the CDR3 reads TGCGCCAGCCACGGGACCCACAGAGAGGCAGGGGGCTCGGGAGCTTTCTTT. This gives the protein CASHGTHREAGGSGAFF.

This clonotype appeared many times. This chain uses TRBV29-1 with TRBJ1-1; maybe TRBD1 (5 bases). Germline lookup yields CDR1 SQVTM and CDR2 ANQGSEA. Trimming left V 2 bases short and J 10 bases short, with 11 bases between. CDR3 length: 11 amino acids. The DNA of the CDR3 is TGCAGCGTTGAAAGGGGCATGGGAGCTTTCTTT. Encoded protein: CSVERGMGAFF.

This clonotype was detected many times. The chain couples TRBV3-1 to TRBJ1-2; D is ambiguous. This CDR3 spans 11 amino acids. Germline assignment: CDR1 LGHDT and CDR2 YNNKEL (reference sequence). Trimming cost V 4 bases and J 5 bases, with 5 bases left between them. This chain's CDR3 is CASSRLYGYTF. CDR3 nucleotides: TGTGCCAGCAGCCGTTTATATGGCTACACCTTC.

This clonotype was observed a few times. The V call is TRBV2, the J call TRBJ2-5, with unresolved D. V lost 6 bases and J 5 bases, leaving 10 bases between the germline ends. The CDR3 loop spans 12 amino acids. Germline V CDR1 and CDR2: SNHLY, FYNNEI. Written as DNA, the CDR3 is TGTGCCAGCAGGGACCCCGTGGAGACCCAGTACTTC. Protein product: CASRDPVETQYF.

A few counts support this clonotype. This may stem from a read error, because a much larger clone lies one nucleotide away. V usage is TRBV27 and J usage is TRBJ2-7; D is undetermined. V was pared by 3 bases and J by 6 bases, with 6 bases between. This CDR3 spans 11 amino acids. Germline CDR1 MNHEY, CDR2 SMNVEV (reference sequence). Here the CDR3 reads CASSFRAEQYF. The CDR3 nucleotides are TGTGCCAGCAGTTTTCGGGCCGAGCAGTACTTC.

The chain recombines TRBV5-5 with TRBJ1-5, with 8 positions matching TRBD1. Germline values: CDR1 SGHKS, CDR2 YYEKEE (reference sequence). CDR3 length: 15 residues. Losses at the gene ends were 4 bases for V and 3 bases for J; bases not matched to a gene: 6. Written as DNA, the CDR3 is TGTGCCAGCAGCACCGACAGGGGCGCCAATCAGCCCCAGCATTTT. This gives the protein CASSTDRGANQPQHF.

This clonotype was detected only a few times. J is TRBJ1-1 and V is TRBV7-2, with D unresolved. V was pared by 5 bases and J by 7 bases, with 17 bases between. The germline gives CDR1 SGHTA, CDR2 FQGNSA. The CDR3 has 14 residues. The CDR3, as DNA: TGTGCCAGCAGCGTCGGCCCTCATATCGGTGAAGCTTTCTTT. Its translation: CASSVGPHIGEAFF. The full variable domain, with the rest looked up from reference TRBV7-2 and TRBJ1-1, is GAGVSQSPSNKVTEKGKDVELRCDPISGHTALYWYRQSLGQGLEFLIYFQGNSAPDKSGLPSDRFSAERTGGSVSTLTIQRTQQEDSAVYLCASSVGPHIGEAFFGQGTRLTVV.

The chain joins TRBV7-9 to TRBJ2-2; possibly TRBD1 for D (6 bases). Germline V CDR1 and CDR2: SEHNR, FQNEAQ (reference sequence). The CDR3 extends over 18 amino acids. V shed 5 bases and J shed 0 bases, with 19 bases lying between them. For the CDR3, the DNA is TGTGCCAGCAGCACAACAATATACAGGGAAACGAACACCGGGGAGCTGTTTTTT. It encodes CASSTTIYRETNTGELFF.

This clonotype was found a few times. The genes are TRBV21-1 and TRBJ1-5; TRBD1, the table's D call, lacks a check against the DNA. TRBV21-1 is annotated as a pseudogene. This CDR3 region has 14 residues. CDR3 bases: TGTGCCAGCAGCAAAGGGGACCCCAATCAGCCCCAGCATTTT. This codes for CASSKGDPNQPQHF.

The V call is TRBV20-1, the J call TRBJ1-5, with D maybe TRBD1 (6 bases). Trimming left V 6 bases short and J 1 base short, with 10 bases between. Germline V CDR1 and CDR2: DFQATT, SNEGSKA (reference sequence). The CDR3 sequence is 13 residues long. CDR3 loop: CSAGGQSNQPQHF. CDR3 nucleotide sequence: TGCAGTGCGGGGGGCCAGAGCAATCAGCCCCAGCATTTT.

The chain carries TRBV29-1 and TRBJ1-2; no clear D gene. The V end was cut by 3 bases, the J end by 10 bases, with 15 bases between. The length of the CDR3 is 12 residues. From germline, CDR1 is SQVTM and CDR2 ANQGSEA. The CDR3: CSVEEPVNVYTF. The CDR3 DNA follows: TGCAGCGTTGAGGAACCGGTGAACGTCTACACCTTC.

This chain uses TRBV6-6 with TRBJ1-1; D ambiguous. V was shortened by 5 bases and J by 6 bases, with 16 bases between the two germline ends. Per the germline V gene, CDR1 is MNHNY and CDR2 is SVGAGI (reference sequence). The CDR3 extends over 14 amino acids. Written as DNA, the CDR3 is TGTGCCAGCAGTATGGGGAACGGAGTGGCTGAAGCTTTCTTT. Its protein is CASSMGNGVAEAFF.

The rearrangement joins TRBV7-2 to TRBJ1-4; no firm D call. Trimming stripped 3 bases from V and 8 bases from J, with 16 bases between. The CDR3 runs to 15 residues. CDR1 and CDR2 from the germline V gene are SGHTA and FQGNSA. CDR3 protein: CASSFQDSGGEKLFF. CDR3 coding DNA: TGTGCCAGCAGCTTCCAAGACTCTGGAGGAGAAAAACTGTTTTTT.

This clonotype was found a few times. J is TRBJ2-1 and V is TRBV10-3; D may be TRBD2 (5 bases). CDR1 ENHRY and CDR2 SYGVKD come from the germline V gene. With 8 bases removed from V and 6 bases from J, the gap between germline ends came to 11 bases. The CDR3 covers 12 residues. The CDR3 sequence is CAIGPTSNEQFF. The CDR3 bases are TGTGCCATCGGTCCTACTAGCAATGAGCAGTTCTTC.